The entry below gives a single T cell receptor beta chain sequence along with its context. Its recognized antigen is unknown. One base away there is no much larger clone; base qualities are not given. The immunoSEQ Assay was the method used to sequence TCRbeta CDR3 regions. After extraction, genomic DNA underwent amplification by bias-controlled multiplex PCR, followed by high-throughput sequencing. The authors' analysis ran thus. To quantify the absolute abundance of each unique TCRbeta CDR3 region, sequences were collapsed and filtered. T cell fraction was estimated by normalization of TCRbeta template counts to usable DNA, with usable DNA being measured through amplification of reference genes present in all nucleated cells. Repertoire TCRs were annotated as SARS-CoV-2-specific by exact matching of V gene, CDR3 amino acid sequence and J gene to a known reactive TCR set. MIRA supplied the reference SARS-CoV-2 TCR set, which was filtered for enrichment in COVID-19-positive ImmuneCODE repertoires so that public or cross-reactive TCRs were removed. Based on the MIRA antigens, annotated TCRs were further analysed at the level of specific ORF or position within ORF. Breadth was defined as the number of annotated unique rearrangements divided by the total number of unique productive rearrangements, and depth was defined as the summed frequency of the annotated unique rearrangements. TCR breadth was compared between groups using two-sided Wilcoxon rank-sum tests. TCRdb provides this immuneACCESS table in a form limited to in-frame rearrangements. Some clones are lacking; in checked studies, under half of them reflect an unresolved V gene, and why the rest are absent is not known. The V and J calls and clone size were taken over from that table, and D and trimming were inferred from the DNA. A total of about 350,000 clones appear in this sample, 70% to 90% of them only once. Of the sample, about 3.3% falls within the top ten clones.

The data were taken from a study of Ad26.COV2.S vaccination and SARS-CoV-2 variants (dated by TCRdb to about 2021). Describing the broader study: Donors in the vaccine arm were drawn from COV1001, a phase I-IIa trial of Ad26.COV2.S in healthy adults that was multicentre, randomized, double-blind and placebo-controlled. Dosing of Ad26.COV2.S was intramuscular, at either 5x10^10 or 1x10^11 viral particles, delivered as one shot or as two shots spaced 56 days apart. The specificity and breadth of SARS-CoV-2-reactive T cell receptors after Ad26.COV2.S vaccination were assessed by TCRbeta repertoire sequencing. A total of around 32 samples were included in the TCR-sequenced set, comprising around 20 Ad26.COV2.S vaccine recipients, 5 placebo recipients and 8 SARS-CoV-2 convalescent individuals. Trial participants were randomized into five groups of five: low-dose or high-dose Ad26.COV2.S given once or twice, or placebo on both occasions. Investigators did not know the trial group allocation while performing experiments and assessing outcomes. Paper-wide results and their limitations: Ad26.COV2.S recipients had higher spike-specific TCR breadth than placebo recipients (P = 0.0014). Substantial breadth of spike-specific CD8+ and CD4+ T cell responses was reported after vaccination. The authors noted that total T cell responses may have been underestimated by the TCR breadth and depth analyses. The study was not powered to compare responses between vaccine doses or regimens. Non-spike TCR breadth was comparable between vaccine and placebo recipients, consistent with the vaccine containing only spike.

According to the study, the label for this sample's treatment or condition signals: around 19 received Ad26.COV2.S at low or high dose, single or two shots; a few received placebo; per-sample allocation not given. For vaccine and placebo recipients, the sequenced repertoires came from samples collected on day 63 after the first injection. Between 29 July and 7 August 2020, Cohort 1b enrolled about two dozen adults aged 18-55 years at one site in Boston, USA. As a vaccine, Ad26.COV2.S was a replication-incompetent adenovirus type 26 vector that expressed a prefusion-stabilized SARS-CoV-2 spike protein derived from the original Wuhan strain. After removal of 6 bases from V and 3 bases from J, the junction retains 2 bases not matched to a gene. There are 12 amino acids in the CDR3, from cysteine to phenylalanine inclusive. This entry keeps only the CDR3 DNA: 36 bases, framed from base 1. According to the germline V gene, CDR1 reads SGHRS and CDR2 reads YFSETQ.

The TCR originated in a person between 18 and 60 years old who received the Ad26.COV2.S COVID-19 vaccine or a placebo. The chain employs TRBV5-1 and TRBJ2-5; TRBD1 lines up with 7 middle nucleotides. Sequenced material: peripheral blood, taken in a trial of Ad26.COV2.S vaccine versus placebo. The DNA sequence is given as TGCGCCAGCAACGACAGGGAAGAGACCCAGTACTTC. Translation gives CASNDREETQYF.